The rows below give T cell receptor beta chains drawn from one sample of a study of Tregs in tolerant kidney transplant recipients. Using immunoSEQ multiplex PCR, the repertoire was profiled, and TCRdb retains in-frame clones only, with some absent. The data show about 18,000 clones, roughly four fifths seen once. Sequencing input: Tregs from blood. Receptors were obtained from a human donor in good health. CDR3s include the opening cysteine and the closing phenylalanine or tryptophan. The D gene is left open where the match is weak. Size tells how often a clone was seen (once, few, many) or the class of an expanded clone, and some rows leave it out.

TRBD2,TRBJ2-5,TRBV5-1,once,TGCGCCAGCAGGGGACTAGCGGGGGAGGAGACCCAGTACTTC,CASRGLAGEETQYF
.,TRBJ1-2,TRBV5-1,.,TGCGCCAGCAGCTCCGGGGCGTATGGCTACACCTTC,CASSSGAYGYTF
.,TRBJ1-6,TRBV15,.,TGTGCCACCAGCAGAGACCTGGGAGTCCGATTCCACTTT,CATSRDLGVRFHF
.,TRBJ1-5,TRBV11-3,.,TGTGCCAGCGCGCAGGGGCCATCTCAGCCCCAGCATTTT,CASAQGPSQPQHF
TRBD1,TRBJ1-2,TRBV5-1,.,TGCGCCAGCAGCTTGGACGGGACAGGGGTGGGCTACACCTTC,CASSLDGTGVGYTF
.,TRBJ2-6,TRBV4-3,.,TGCGCCAGCAGCAGCTCTGGGGCCAACGTCCTGACTTTC,CASSSSGANVLTF
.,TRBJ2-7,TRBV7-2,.,TGTGCCAGCAGCCGAGCGGGCTCCTACGAGCAGTACTTC,CASSRAGSYEQYF
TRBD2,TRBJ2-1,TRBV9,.,TGTGCCAGCAGCGTCTTAGGACTAGCGGGGTCGTACAATGAGCAGTTCTTC,CASSVLGLAGSYNEQFF
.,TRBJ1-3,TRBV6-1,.,TGTGCCAGCAGTGAACCACAGGGAGGTGGAAACACCATATATTTT,CASSEPQGGGNTIYF
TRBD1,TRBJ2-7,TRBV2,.,TGTGCCATTTCCAAGGGGGCTTCTGGCGAGCAGTACTTC,CAISKGASGEQYF
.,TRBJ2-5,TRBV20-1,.,TGCAGTGCTCGGACTCGGGTGGCCCAGTACTTC,CSARTRVAQYF
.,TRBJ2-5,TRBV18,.,TGTGCCAGCTCACCCGCAGAGACCCAGTACTTC,CASSPAETQYF
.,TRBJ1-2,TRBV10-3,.,TGTGCCATCAACGCAAGGGAGAGCTATGGCTACACCTTC,CAINARESYGYTF
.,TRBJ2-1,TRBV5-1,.,TGCGCCAGCAGCTTGGGGGCCAATGAGCAGTTCTTC,CASSLGANEQFF
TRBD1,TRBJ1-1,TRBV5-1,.,TGCGCCAGCAGCCTGACAGGGAGGAACACTGAAGCTTTCTTT,CASSLTGRNTEAFF
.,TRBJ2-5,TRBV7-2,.,TGTGCCAGCAGCTTGTCGGGTCTTCAAGAGACCCAGTACTTC,CASSLSGLQETQYF
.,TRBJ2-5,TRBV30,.,TGTGCCTGGAGTGCAGGGCTATCATCCATGTACTTC,CAWSAGLSSMYF
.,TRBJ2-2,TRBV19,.,TGTGCCAGTACCTCAGACCCTTCGACAACCGGGGAGCTGTTTTTT,CASTSDPSTTGELFF
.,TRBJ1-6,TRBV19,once,TGTGCCAGTAGTGTAATAGGGGATTCACCCCTCCACTTT,CASSVIGDSPLHF
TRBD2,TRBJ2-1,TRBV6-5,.,TGTGCCAGCATGACGACTAGCGGGAAGGTTGAGCAGTTCTTC,CASMTTSGKVEQFF
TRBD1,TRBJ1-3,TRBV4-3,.,TGCGCCAGCAGCCAAGATACAGGGGGCTCTGGAAACACCATATATTTT,CASSQDTGGSGNTIYF
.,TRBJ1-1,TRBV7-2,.,TGTGCCAGCAGCTTTATCGTTCGCAGCGGAGCTTTCTTT,CASSFIVRSGAFF
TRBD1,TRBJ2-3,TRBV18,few,TGTGCCAGCTCACCGCAGGGACAGGGGATCACAGATACGCAGTATTTT,CASSPQGQGITDTQYF